This TCR beta chain was found in a study of control samples from healthy donors and cancer patients. There are 16 residues in the CDR3. Trimming removed 3 bases from V and 0 bases from J; junction bases left unmatched: 8. Germline CDR1 DFQATT, CDR2 SNEGSKA (reference sequence). The protocol was immunoSEQ multiplex PCR, while the TCRdb copy is restricted to in-frame clones and leaves out a portion. The sample contains approximately 100,000 clones, 70% to 85% of which appear only once. This clonotype originated in a man between 70 and 80 years old with lung cancer. The sequenced sample was PBMCs. The rearrangement uses TRBV20-1 and TRBJ2-7, with 10 bases lining up with TRBD2. The DNA for the CDR3 is TGCAGTGCTAGTTCGACTTTAGCGGGAGGCTCCTACGAGCAGTACTTC. Amino acid sequence: CSASSTLAGGSYEQYF.